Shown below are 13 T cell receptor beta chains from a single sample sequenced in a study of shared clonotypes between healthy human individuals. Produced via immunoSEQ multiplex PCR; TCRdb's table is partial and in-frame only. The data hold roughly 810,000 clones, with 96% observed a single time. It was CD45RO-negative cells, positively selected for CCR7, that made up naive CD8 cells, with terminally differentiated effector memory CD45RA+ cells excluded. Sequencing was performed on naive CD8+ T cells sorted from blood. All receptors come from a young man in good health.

This chain's CDR3 is CSVVDSGYEQYF. CDR3 nucleotides: TGCAGCGTTGTCGATTCAGGTTATGAGCAGTACTTC. The V and J genes are TRBV29-1 and TRBJ2-7; D gene uncertain. The CDR3 loop spans 12 amino acids. CDR1 and CDR2 (germline): SQVTM, ANQGSEA. V lost 4 bases and J 7 bases, leaving 14 bases between the germline ends.

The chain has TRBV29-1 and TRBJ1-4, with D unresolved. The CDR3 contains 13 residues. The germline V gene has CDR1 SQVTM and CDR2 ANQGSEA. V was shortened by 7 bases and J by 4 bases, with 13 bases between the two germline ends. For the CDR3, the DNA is TGCAGCGCGAAATGGGCGAGTAATGAAAAACTGTTTTTT. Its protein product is CSAKWASNEKLFF. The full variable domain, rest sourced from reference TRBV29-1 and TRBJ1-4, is SAVISQKPSRDICQRGTSLTIQCQVDSQVTMMFWYRQQPGQSLTLIATANQGSEATYESGFVIDKFPISRPNLTFSTLTVSNMSPEDSSIYLCSAKWASNEKLFFGSGTQLSVL.

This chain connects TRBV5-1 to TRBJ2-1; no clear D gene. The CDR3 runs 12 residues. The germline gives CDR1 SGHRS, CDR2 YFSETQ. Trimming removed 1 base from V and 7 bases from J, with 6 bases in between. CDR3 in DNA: TGCGCCAGCAGCTTGTATGGGAATGAGCAGTTCTTC. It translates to CASSLYGNEQFF.

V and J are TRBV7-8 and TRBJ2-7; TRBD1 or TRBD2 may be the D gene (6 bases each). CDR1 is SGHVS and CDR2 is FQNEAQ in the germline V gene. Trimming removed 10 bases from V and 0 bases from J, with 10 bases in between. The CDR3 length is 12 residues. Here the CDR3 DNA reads TGTGCCACGGGGGCTTACTCCTACGAGCAGTACTTC. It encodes CATGAYSYEQYF.

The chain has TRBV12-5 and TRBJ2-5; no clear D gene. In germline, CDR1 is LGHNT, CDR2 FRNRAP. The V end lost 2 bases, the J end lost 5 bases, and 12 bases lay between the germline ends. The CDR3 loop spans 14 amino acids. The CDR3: CASGLSAQEETQYF. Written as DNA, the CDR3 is TGTGCTAGTGGTTTGTCAGCCCAGGAGGAGACCCAGTACTTC.

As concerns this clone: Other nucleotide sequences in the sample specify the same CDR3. The CDR3 nucleotides read TGTGCCAGCAGTTACAGGGGGAATCAGCCCCAGCATTTT. It is translated as CASSYRGNQPQHF. The rearrangement uses TRBV6-5 and TRBJ1-5; a weak D match, TRBD1 (6 bases). V was trimmed by 2 bases and J by 4 bases, leaving 6 bases between them. Germline V gene sequence: CDR1 MNHEY, CDR2 SVGAGI. CDR3 length: 13 amino acids.

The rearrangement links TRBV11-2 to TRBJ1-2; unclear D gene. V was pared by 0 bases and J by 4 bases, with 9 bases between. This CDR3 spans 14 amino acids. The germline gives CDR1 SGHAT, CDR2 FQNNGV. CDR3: CASSLEFSLYGYTF. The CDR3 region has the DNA TGTGCCAGCAGCTTAGAATTTTCTCTCTATGGCTACACCTTC.

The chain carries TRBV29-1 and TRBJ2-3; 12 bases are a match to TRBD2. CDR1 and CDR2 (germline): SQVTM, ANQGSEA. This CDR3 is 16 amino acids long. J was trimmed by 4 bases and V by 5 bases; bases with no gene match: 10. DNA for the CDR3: TGCAGCGTTAGAGGCGTGACTAGCGGGAGCCCAGATACGCAGTATTTT. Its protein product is CSVRGVTSGSPDTQYF.

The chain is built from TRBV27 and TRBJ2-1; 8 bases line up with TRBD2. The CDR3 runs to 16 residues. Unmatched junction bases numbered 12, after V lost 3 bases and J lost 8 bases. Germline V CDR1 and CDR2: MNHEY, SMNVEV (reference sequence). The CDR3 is CASSFTSGGFVDEQFF. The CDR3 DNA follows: TGTGCCAGCAGTTTCACGTCGGGAGGGTTCGTTGATGAGCAGTTCTTC.

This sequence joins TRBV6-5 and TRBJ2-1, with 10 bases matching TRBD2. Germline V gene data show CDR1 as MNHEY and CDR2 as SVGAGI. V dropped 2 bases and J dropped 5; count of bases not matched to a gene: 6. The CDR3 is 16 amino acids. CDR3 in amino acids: CASSYPRTSGDNEQFF. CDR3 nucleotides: TGTGCCAGCAGTTACCCCAGGACTAGCGGAGACAATGAGCAGTTCTTC.

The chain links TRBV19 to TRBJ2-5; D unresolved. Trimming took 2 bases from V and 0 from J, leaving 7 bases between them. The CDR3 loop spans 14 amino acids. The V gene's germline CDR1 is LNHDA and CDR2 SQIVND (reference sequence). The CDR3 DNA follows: TGTGCCAGTAGTATATTGGGGAACCAAGAGACCCAGTACTTC. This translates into CASSILGNQETQYF.

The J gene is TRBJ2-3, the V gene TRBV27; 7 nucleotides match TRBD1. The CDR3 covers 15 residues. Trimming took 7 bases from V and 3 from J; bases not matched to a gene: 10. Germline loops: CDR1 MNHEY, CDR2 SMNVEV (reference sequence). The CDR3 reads CASTNQGVGTDTQYF. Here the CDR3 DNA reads TGTGCCAGCACTAACCAGGGGGTAGGGACAGATACGCAGTATTTT.

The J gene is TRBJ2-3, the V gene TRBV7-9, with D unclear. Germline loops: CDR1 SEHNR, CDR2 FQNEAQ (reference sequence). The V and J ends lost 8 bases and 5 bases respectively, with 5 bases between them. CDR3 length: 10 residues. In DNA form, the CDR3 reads TGTGCCAGCGAGATAGATACGCAGTATTTT. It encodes CASEIDTQYF.